Listed below are T cell receptor beta chains from one sample, sequenced in a study of CD8+ T cells in alopecia areata. The repertoire was sequenced with immunoSEQ multiplex PCR; TCRdb's copy has only in-frame clones and lacks some. The sample lists about 140,000 clones, 45% to 60% seen once, with approximately 0.99% in the top ten. This specimen was CD4+ T cells sorted from blood, taken at week 0. The receptors stem from a human donor with alopecia areata. CDR3s leave out the opening cysteine and the closing phenylalanine or tryptophan.

j_call v_call cdr3_aa
TRBJ2-5 TRBV4-1 ASSRTGTRFDGETQY
TRBJ2-7 TRBV2 ASTRGATYEQY
TRBJ2-3 TRBV29-1 SGEDIRISPYTQY
TRBJ1-2 TRBV29-1 SVVNRDYGYT
TRBJ1-2 TRBV29-1 SVAGGTGYDGYT
TRBJ1-1 TRBV29-1 SVEDGYPTGAEAF
TRBJ2-1 TRBV11-1 ASSGAGGSNEQF
TRBJ1-2 TRBV7-2 ASSLLQNYGYT
TRBJ1-5 TRBV27 ASSQDRRQPQH
TRBJ1-5 TRBV7-2 ASSLQGSLNQPQH
TRBJ2-1 TRBV27 ASGRGHTNEQF
TRBJ2-5 TRBV27 ASSRGAKETQY
TRBJ1-3 TRBV13 ASKRRPGNTIY
TRBJ2-7 TRBV5-6 ASSLWASGEREQY
TRBJ2-7 TRBV7-2 ASSLTRLSSYEQY
TRBJ2-6 TRBV4-1 ASSPGQTSGANVLT
TRBJ2-1 TRBV29-1 SGGLSGGEQF
TRBJ1-1 TRBV18 ATQMTGDDEAF
TRBJ2-7 TRBV9 ASKGGAPRSGYEQY
TRBJ2-7 TRBV30 AWSVYSGGRPSSYEQY
TRBJ1-2 TRBV27 ASSVDRAYGYT
TRBJ2-7 TRBV5-4 ASSYLGQGGSEQY
TRBJ2-5 TRBV29-1 SVEDVAVRETQY
TRBJ2-7 TRBV11-2 ASSIGTVSYEQY
TRBJ2-2 TRBV30 AWSPARSGELF
TRBJ2-5 TRBV29-1 SVGASQETQY
TRBJ1-2 TRBV27 ASRAGTGVGYT
TRBJ2-1 TRBV7-9 ASSLAGRVDYNEQF
TRBJ1-1 TRBV20-1 SAMENTEAF
TRBJ2-5 TRBV30 AWIGDKEAETQY
TRBJ2-7 TRBV29-1 SVQTSVVYEQY
TRBJ1-1 TRBV11-2 ASRGGQAPEAF
TRBJ2-2 TRBV4-1 ASSPSRSLAGATGELF
TRBJ1-2 TRBV9 ASSVGHGGGYT
TRBJ2-7 TRBV11-2 ASSLETGGLAGSEQY
TRBJ1-5 TRBV7-9 ASSLSSSQPQH
TRBJ2-3 TRBV5-4 ASSEGRDTQY
TRBJ1-3 TRBV18 ASSPGVAGVSGNTIY
TRBJ2-1 TRBV10-3 AISESAQRSEQF
TRBJ2-5 TRBV29-1 SVESRDGETQY
TRBJ2-5 TRBV5-1 ASSFRGSETQY
TRBJ2-2 TRBV10-3 AISGTSGTNTGELF
TRBJ1-1 TRBV29-1 SAQVQGHTEAF
TRBJ2-7 TRBV6-5 ASRPGRGLTEQY
TRBJ2-6 TRBV25-1 ASSTALSGANVLT
TRBJ1-1 TRBV4-3 ASSTGLQTEAF
TRBJ1-5 TRBV6-6 ASRAGSWPQH
TRBJ2-1 TRBV5-1 ASKSGASSYNEQF
TRBJ2-1 TRBV5-1 ASSYDPNNEQF
TRBJ2-6 TRBV7-8 ASSRADRVSGANVLT
TRBJ1-4 TRBV4-1 ASSQDPGQGAEKLF
TRBJ2-4 TRBV5-6 ASSDWPTGGIAKNIQY